This TCR beta chain was documented in a study of blood T cell repertoires in COVID-19. About the study: Whether acute or convalescent, the COVID-19 samples came from the United States, Italy and Spain. PBMCs, B-cell-depleted T cells, or T cells provided the cDNA or gDNA that made up the material.

In the authors' methods: Nucleated cell number was recorded as an estimate derived from reference gene primer amplification. Method: immunoSEQ multiplex PCR; TCRdb's copy keeps in-frame clones and lacks some. D and trimming come from the DNA, and the V and J calls and clone size come from that table. The table has some 66,000 clones, more than 75% seen once; the top ten hold 50%. Trimming removed 2 bases from V and 3 bases from J, with 8 bases in between. The CDR3 has 13 residues. Germline values: CDR1 SGHRS, CDR2 YFSETQ. The TCR originated in a woman of 80 years or more with acute or convalescent COVID-19. This chain connects TRBV5-1 to TRBJ1-1; D perhaps matches TRBD1 (6 bases). The sample was peripheral blood. The CDR3 protein is CASSFSGDTEAFF. As DNA, the CDR3 is TGCGCCAGCAGCTTCTCAGGGGACACTGAAGCTTTCTTT.